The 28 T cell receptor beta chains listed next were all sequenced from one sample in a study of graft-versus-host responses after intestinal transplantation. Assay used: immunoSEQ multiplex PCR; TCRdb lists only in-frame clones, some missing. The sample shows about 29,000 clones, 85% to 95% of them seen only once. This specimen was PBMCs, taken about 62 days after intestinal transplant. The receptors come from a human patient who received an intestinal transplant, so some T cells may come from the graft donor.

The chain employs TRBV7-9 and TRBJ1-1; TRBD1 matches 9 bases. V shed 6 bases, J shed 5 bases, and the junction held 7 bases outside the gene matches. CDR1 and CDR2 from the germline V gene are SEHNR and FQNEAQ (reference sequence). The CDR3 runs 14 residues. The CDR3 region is CASSSQGAETEAFF. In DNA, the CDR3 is TGTGCCAGCAGTTCACAGGGGGCGGAAACTGAAGCTTTCTTT. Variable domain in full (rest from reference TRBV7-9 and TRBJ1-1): DTGVSQNPRHKITKRGQNVTFRCDPISEHNRLYWYRQTLGQGPEFLTYFQNEAQLEKSRLLSDRFSAERPKGSFSTLEIQRTEQGDSAMYLCASSSQGAETEAFFGQGTRLTVV.

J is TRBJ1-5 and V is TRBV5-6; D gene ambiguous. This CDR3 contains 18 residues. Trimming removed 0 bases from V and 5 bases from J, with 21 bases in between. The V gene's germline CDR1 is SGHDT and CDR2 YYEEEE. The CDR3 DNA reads TGTGCCAGCAGCTTGGGTCGGGCCGACCTAGTGGGGTATCAGCCCCAGCATTTT. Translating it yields CASSLGRADLVGYQPQHF.

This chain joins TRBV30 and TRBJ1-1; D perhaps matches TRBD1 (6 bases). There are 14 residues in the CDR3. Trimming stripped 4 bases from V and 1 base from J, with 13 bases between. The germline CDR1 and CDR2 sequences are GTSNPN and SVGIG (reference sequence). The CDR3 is CAWTPLGGNTEAFF. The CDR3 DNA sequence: TGTGCCTGGACCCCCCTAGGGGGGAACACTGAAGCTTTCTTT.

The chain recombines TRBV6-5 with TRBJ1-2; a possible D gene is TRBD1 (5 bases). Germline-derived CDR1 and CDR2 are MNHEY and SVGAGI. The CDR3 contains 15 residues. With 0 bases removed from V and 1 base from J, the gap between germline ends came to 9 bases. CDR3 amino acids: CASSYSEGNNYGYTF. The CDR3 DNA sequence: TGTGCCAGCAGTTACTCTGAGGGGAATAACTATGGCTACACCTTC.

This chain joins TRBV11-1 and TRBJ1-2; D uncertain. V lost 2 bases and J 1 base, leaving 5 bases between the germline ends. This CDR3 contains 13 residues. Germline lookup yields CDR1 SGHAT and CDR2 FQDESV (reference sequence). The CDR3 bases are TGTGCCAGCAGCTTAAACAATAACTATGGCTACACCTTC. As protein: CASSLNNNYGYTF.

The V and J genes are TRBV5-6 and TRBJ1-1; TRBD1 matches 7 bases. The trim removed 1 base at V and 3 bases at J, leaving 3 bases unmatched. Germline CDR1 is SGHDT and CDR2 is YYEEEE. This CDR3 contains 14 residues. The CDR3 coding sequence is TGTGCCAGCAGCTTGTCAGGGGGAGACACTGAAGCTTTCTTT. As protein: CASSLSGGDTEAFF.

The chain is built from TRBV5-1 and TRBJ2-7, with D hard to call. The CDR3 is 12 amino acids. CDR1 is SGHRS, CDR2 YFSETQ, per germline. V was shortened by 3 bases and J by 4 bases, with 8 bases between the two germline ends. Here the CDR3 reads CASSWAGYEQYF. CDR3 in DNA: TGCGCCAGCAGCTGGGCTGGGTACGAGCAGTACTTC.

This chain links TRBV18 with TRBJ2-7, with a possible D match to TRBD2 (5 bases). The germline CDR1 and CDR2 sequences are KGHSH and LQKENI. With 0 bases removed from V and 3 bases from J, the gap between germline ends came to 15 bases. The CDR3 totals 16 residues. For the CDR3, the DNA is TGTGCCAGCTCACCACCCGTGGGAGCTCAACTCTACGAGCAGTACTTC. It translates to CASSPPVGAQLYEQYF.

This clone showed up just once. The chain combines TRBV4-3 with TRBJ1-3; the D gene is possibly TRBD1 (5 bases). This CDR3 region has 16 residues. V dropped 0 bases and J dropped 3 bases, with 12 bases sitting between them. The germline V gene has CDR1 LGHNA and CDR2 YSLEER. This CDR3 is CASSQDRRDSGNTIYF. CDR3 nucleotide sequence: TGCGCCAGCAGCCAAGATCGAAGAGACAGTGGAAACACCATATATTTT.

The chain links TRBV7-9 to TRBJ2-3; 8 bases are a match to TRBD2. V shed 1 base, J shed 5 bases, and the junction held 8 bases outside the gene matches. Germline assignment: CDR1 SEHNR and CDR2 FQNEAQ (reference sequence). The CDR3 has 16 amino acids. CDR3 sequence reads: CASSLVSSGRGDTQYF. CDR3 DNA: TGTGCCAGCAGCTTAGTCTCGAGCGGGAGAGGAGATACGCAGTATTTT. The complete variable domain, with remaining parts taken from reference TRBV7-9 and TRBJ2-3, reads DTGVSQNPRHKITKRGQNVTFRCDPISEHNRLYWYRQTLGQGPEFLTYFQNEAQLEKSRLLSDRFSAERPKGSFSTLEIQRTEQGDSAMYLCASSLVSSGRGDTQYFGPGTRLTVL.

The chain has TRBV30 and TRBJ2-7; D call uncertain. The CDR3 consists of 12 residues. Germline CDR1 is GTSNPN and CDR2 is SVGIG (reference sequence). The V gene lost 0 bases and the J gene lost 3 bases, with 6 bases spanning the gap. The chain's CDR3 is CAWSVIVYEQYF. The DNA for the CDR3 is TGTGCCTGGAGTGTAATAGTCTACGAGCAGTACTTC.

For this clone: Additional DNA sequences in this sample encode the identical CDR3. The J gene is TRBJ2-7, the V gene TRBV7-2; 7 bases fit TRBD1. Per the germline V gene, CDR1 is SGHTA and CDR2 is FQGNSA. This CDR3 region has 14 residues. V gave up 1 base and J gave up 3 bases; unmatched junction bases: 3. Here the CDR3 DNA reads TGTGCCAGCAGCTTAGTAGGGGGCGTCTACGAGCAGTACTTC. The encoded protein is CASSLVGGVYEQYF.

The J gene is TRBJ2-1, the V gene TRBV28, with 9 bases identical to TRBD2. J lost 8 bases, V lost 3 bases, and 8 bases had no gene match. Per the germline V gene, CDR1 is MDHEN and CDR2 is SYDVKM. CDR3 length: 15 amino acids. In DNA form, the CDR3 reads TGTGCCAGCAGTTTCGCCGGGACTAGCCCCCATGAGCAGTTCTTC. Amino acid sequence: CASSFAGTSPHEQFF. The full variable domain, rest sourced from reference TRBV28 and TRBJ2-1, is DVKVTQSSRYLVKRTGEKVFLECVQDMDHENMFWYRQDPGLGLRLIYFSYDVKMKEKGDIPEGYSVSREKKERFSLILESASTNQTSMYLCASSFAGTSPHEQFFGPGTRLTVL.

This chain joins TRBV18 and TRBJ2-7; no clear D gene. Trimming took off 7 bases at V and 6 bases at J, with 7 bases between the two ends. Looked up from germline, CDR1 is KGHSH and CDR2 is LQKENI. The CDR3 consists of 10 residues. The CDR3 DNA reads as TGTGCCAGCTATGGTCGCGAGCAGTACTTC. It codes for CASYGREQYF.

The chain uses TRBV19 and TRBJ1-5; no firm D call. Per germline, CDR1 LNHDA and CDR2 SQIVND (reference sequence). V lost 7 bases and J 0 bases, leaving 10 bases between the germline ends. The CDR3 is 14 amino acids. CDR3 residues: CASTRHFSNQPQHF. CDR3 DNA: TGTGCCAGTACTAGACATTTTAGCAATCAGCCCCAGCATTTT.

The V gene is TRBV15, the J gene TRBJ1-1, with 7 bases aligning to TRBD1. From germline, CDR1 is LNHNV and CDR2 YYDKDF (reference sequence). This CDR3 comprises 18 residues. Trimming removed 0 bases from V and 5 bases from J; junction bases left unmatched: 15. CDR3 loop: CATSRDSPDRVMGTEAFF. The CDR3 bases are TGTGCCACCAGCAGAGATTCACCCGACAGGGTTATGGGAACTGAAGCTTTCTTT.

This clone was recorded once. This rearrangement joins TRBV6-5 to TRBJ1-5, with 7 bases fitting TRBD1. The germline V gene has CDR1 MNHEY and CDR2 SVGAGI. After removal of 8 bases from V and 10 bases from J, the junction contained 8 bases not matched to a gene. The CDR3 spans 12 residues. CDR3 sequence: CASADRRSPQHF. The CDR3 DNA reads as TGTGCCAGCGCGGACAGGCGCAGTCCCCAGCATTTT.

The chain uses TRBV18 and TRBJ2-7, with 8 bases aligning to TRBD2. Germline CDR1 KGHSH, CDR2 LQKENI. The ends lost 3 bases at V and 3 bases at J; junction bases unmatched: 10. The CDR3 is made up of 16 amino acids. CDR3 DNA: TGTGCCAGCTCACCGAGAGCGAGCGGGAGATTCTACGAGCAGTACTTC. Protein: CASSPRASGRFYEQYF.

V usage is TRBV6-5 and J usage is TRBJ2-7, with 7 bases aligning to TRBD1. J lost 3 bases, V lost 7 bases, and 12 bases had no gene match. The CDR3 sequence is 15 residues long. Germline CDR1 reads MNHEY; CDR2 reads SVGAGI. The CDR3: CASTTPAGGFYEQYF. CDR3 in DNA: TGTGCCAGCACCACGCCGGCAGGGGGATTCTACGAGCAGTACTTC.

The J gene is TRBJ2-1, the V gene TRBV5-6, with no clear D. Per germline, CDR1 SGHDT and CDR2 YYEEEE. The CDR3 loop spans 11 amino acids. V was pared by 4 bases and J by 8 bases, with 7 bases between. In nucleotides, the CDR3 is TGTGCCAGCAGCCCTGGGGATGAGCAGTTCTTC. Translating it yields CASSPGDEQFF.

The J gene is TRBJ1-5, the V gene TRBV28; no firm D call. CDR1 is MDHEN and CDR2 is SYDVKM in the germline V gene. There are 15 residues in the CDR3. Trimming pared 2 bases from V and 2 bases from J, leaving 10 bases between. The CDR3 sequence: CASSLLPRGNQPQHF. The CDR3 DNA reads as TGTGCCAGCAGTTTACTCCCCCGGGGCAATCAGCCCCAGCATTTT.

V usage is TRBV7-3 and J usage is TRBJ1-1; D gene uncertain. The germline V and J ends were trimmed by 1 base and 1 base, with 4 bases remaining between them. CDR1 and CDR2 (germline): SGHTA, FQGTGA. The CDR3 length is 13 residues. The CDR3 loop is CASSLRQNTEAFF. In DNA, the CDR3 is TGTGCCAGCAGCTTAAGGCAGAACACTGAAGCTTTCTTT.

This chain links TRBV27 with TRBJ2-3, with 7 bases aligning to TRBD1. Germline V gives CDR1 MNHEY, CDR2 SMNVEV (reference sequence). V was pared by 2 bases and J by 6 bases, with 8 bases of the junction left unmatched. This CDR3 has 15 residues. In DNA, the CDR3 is TGTGCCAGCAGTTTACGACAGGGAGTTTCGGATACGCAGTATTTT. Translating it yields CASSLRQGVSDTQYF.

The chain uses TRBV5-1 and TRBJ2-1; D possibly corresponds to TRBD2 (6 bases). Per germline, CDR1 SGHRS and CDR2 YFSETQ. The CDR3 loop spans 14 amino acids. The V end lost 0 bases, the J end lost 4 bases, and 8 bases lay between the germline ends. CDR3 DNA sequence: TGCGCCAGCAGCTTGGAGGAGGGTTACAATGAGCAGTTCTTC. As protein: CASSLEEGYNEQFF.

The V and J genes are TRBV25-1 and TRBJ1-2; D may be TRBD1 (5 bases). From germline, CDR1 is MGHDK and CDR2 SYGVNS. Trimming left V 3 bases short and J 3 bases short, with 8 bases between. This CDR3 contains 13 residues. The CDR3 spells CASSEGTDYGYTF. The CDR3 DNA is TGTGCCAGCAGTGAGGGGACGGACTATGGCTACACCTTC.

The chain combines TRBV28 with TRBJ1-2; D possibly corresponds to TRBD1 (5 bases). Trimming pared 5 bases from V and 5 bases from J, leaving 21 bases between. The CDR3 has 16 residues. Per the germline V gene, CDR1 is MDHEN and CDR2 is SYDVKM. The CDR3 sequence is CASSLGRAGKLYGYTF. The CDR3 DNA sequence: TGTGCCAGCAGTCTGGGTAGGGCAGGGAAACTTTATGGCTACACCTTC.

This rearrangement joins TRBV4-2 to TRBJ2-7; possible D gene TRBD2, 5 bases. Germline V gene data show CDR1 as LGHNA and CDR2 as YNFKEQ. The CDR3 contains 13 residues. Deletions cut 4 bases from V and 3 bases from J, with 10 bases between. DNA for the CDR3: TGTGCCAGCAGCCCCCCGGGGAGCTACGAGCAGTACTTC. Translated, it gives CASSPPGSYEQYF.

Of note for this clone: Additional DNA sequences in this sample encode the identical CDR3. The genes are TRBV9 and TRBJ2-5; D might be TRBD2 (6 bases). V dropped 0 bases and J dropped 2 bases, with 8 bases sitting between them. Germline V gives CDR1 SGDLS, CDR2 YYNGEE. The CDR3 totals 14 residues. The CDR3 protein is CASSVGGGQETQYF. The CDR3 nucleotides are TGTGCCAGCAGCGTAGGTGGGGGGCAAGAGACCCAGTACTTC.